The present T cell receptor (beta chain) was sequenced within a study of T cells in Graves' hyperthyroidism and ophthalmopathy. RNA transcripts provided the source from which TCR beta CDR3 regions were amplified. The HTBI primer set was used in a first-round RT-PCR of the TCR CDR3. MiXCR, run by TCRdb on the multiplex PCR reads, gives a single entry per CDR3 protein. This sample carries about 290,000 distinct CDR3 sequences, roughly 19% of them seen once, and the ten largest clones take approximately 37%. CDR1 and CDR2 (germline): SQVTM, ANQGSEA. This CDR3 contains 14 residues. V lost 2 bases and J lost 8; bases outside the gene matches: 9. Duration under 3 months, a NOSPECS grade of at least 4, and a Clinical Activity Score of at least 3 characterized the ophthalmopathy patients. Those patients with uncontrolled infection, other autoimmune disease, pregnancy or lactation were excluded. This clonotype has only one observation.

This sequence originates from a man aged 50 to 60 with Graves' ophthalmopathy. Sample: blood. This chain joins TRBV29-1 and TRBJ1-2, with 9 bases fitting TRBD1. The CDR3 protein is CSVETEQGAGGYTF. Written as DNA, the CDR3 is TGCAGCGTTGAAACGGAACAGGGGGCTGGGGGCTACACCTTC.